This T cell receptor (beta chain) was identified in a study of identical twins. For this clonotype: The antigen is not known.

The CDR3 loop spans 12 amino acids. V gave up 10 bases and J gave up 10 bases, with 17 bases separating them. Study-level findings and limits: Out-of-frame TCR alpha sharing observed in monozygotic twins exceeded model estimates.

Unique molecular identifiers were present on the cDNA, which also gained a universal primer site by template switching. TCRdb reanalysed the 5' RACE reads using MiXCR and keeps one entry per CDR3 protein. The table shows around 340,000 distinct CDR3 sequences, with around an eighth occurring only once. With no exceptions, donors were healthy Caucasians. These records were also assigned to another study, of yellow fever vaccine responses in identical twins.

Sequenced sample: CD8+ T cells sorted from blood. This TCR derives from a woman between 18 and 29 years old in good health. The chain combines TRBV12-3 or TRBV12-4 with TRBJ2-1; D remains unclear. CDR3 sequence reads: CATILLGSEQFF. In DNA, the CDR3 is TGTGCCACCATCCTGCTGGGAAGCGAGCAGTTCTTC.